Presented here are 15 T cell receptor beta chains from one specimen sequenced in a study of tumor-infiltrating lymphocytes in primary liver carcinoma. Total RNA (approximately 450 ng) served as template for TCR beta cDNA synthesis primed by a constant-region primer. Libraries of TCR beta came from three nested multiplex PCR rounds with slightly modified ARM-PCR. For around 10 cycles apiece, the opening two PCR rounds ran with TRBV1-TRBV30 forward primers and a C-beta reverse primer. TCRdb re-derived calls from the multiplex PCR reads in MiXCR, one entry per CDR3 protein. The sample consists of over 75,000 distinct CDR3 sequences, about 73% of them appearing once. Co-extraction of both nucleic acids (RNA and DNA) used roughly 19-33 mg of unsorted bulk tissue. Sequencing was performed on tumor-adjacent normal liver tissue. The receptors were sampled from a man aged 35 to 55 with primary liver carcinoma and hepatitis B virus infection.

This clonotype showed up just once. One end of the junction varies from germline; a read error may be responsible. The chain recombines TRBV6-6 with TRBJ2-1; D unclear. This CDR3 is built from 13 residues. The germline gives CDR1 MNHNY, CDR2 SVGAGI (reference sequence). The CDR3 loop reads CVCSPDSWAEQFF. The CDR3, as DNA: TGTGTCTGCAGCCCCGATTCTTGGGCTGAGCAGTTCTTT.

This CDR3 is CSGEDMGLTDTQYF. DNA for the CDR3: TGCAGCGGAGAGGACATGGGGCTCACAGATACGCAGTATTTT. J is TRBJ2-3 and V is TRBV29-1; maybe TRBD1 (5 bases). Germline values: CDR1 SQVTM, CDR2 ANQGSEA. The CDR3 spans 14 residues. V was pared by 7 bases and J by 2 bases, with 16 bases between.

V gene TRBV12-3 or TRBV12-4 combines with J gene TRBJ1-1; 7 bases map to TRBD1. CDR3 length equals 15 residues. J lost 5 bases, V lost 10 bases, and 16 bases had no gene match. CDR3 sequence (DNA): TGTGCCAACAGGTCCGTTATTCCAGGGGGGACTGAAGCTTTCTTT. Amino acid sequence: CANRSVIPGGTEAFF.

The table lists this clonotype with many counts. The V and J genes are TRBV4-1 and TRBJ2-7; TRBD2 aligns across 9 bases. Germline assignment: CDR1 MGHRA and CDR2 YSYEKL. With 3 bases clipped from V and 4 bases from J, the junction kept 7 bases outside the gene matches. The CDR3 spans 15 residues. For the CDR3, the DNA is TGCGCCAGCAGCCATCGACTAGCGGCGGGGTACGAGCAGTACTTC. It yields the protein CASSHRLAAGYEQYF.

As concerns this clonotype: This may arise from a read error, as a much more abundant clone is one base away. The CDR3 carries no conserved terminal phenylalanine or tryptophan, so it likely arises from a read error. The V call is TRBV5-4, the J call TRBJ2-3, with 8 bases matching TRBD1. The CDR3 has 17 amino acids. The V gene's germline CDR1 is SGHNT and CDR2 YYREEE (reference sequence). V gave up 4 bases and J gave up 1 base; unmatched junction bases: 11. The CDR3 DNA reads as TGTGCCAGCAGCACAAAACAGGGGGTCCTAGGCACAGATACGCAGTATTCT. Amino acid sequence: CASSTKQGVLGTDTQYS.

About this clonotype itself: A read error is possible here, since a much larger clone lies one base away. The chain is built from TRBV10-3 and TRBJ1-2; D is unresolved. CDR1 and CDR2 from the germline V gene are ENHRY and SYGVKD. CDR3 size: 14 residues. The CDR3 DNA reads TGTGCCATCGGTGAACGGGCACCCAACTATGGCTACACCTTC. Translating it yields CAIGERAPNYGYTF.

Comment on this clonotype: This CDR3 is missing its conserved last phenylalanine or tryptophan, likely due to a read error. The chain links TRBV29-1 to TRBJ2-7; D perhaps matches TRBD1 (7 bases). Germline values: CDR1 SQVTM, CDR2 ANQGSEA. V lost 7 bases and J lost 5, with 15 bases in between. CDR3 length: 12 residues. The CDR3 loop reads CSGGDRNNEQYS. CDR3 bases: TGCAGCGGGGGGGACAGAAACAACGAGCAGTACTCC.

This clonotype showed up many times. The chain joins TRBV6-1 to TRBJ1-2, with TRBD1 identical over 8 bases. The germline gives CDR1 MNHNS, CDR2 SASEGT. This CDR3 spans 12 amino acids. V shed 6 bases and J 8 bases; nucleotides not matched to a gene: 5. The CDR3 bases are TGTGCCAGCAGCGGACAGGGTGGGGGCTACACCTTC. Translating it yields CASSGQGGGYTF.

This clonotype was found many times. CDR3 residues: CASSLGLSRLSNEQFF. The DNA for the CDR3 is TGTGCCAGCAGCTTGGGTCTTAGCAGACTCTCCAATGAGCAGTTCTTC. The J gene is TRBJ2-1, the V gene TRBV5-6; D is uncertain. The CDR3 totals 16 residues. The germline gives CDR1 SGHDT, CDR2 YYEEEE. V gave up 0 bases and J gave up 6 bases, with 16 bases separating them.

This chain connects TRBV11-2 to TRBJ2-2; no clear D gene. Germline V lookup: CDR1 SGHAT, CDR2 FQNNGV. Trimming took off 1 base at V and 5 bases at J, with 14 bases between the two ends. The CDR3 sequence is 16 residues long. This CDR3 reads CASSLVALVATGELFF. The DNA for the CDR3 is TGTGCCAGCAGCTTAGTGGCCCTAGTGGCAACCGGGGAGCTGTTTTTT.

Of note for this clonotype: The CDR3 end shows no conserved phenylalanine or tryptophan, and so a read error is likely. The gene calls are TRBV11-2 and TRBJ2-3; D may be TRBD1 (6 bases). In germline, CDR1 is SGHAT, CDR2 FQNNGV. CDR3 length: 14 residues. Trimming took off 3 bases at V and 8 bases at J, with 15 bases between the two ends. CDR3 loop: CASSLTGEAGTQYL. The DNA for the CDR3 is TGTGCCAGCAGCTTGACAGGAGAGGCAGGTACGCAGTATCTT.

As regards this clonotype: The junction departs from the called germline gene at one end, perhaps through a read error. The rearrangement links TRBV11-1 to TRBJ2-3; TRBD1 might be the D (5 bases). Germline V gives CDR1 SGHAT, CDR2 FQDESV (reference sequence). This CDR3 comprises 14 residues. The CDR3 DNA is TGTGCCAGCAGCCGCGACAGTGTCCGAGATATGCAGTATTTT. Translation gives CASSRDSVRDMQYF.

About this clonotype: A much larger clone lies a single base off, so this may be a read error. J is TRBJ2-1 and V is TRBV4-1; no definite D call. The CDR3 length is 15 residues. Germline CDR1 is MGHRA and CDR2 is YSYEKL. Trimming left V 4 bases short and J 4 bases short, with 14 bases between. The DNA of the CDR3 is TGCGCCAGCAGCCGACTCTTGGCGGAATACAATGAGCAGTTCTTC. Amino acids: CASSRLLAEYNEQFF.

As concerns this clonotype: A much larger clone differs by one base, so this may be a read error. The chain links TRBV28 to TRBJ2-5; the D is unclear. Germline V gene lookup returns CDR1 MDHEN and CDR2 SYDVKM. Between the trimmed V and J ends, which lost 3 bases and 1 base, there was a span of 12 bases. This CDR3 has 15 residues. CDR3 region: CASSFRTHLQETQYF. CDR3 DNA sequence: TGTGCCAGCAGTTTCCGCACACACCTCCAAGAGACCCAGTACTTC.

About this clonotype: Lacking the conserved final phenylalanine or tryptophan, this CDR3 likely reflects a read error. The CDR3 DNA sequence: TGCGCCAGCAGTTACTCGCAGGACTACACCTTA. As protein: CASSYSQDYTL. J is TRBJ1-2 and V is TRBV6-6, with unresolved D. Germline CDR1 and CDR2: MNHNY and SVGAGI (reference sequence). CDR3 length: 11 amino acids.